This TCR beta chain was profiled in a study of shared clonotypes between healthy human individuals. The naive CD8 fraction comprised CD45RO-negative cells positively selected for CCR7 and excluded terminally differentiated effector memory CD45RA+ cells. Everyone who donated was a Caucasian adult who lived in Nashville, Tennessee. In germline, CDR1 is SQVTM, CDR2 ANQGSEA. CDR3 length equals 18 residues. The V segment lost 2 bases and the J segment 6 bases; nucleotides outside the gene matches: 11. Generated by immunoSEQ multiplex PCR, the TCRdb table keeps only in-frame clones and is missing some. The data contain around 1.9 million clones, around 93% of them seen just once; the ten biggest clones take up about 1.5%.

Sequenced input: naive CD8+ T cells from PBMCs. This receptor was obtained from a man younger than 35 in good health. Some clones in this sample may be carry-over from other donors' samples. The chain recombines TRBV29-1 with TRBJ2-2, with 14 nucleotides matching TRBD2. The chain's CDR3 is CSVESLGLAGAEPGELFF. In DNA form, the CDR3 reads TGCAGCGTTGAAAGCCTGGGACTAGCGGGAGCGGAGCCCGGGGAGCTGTTTTTT.